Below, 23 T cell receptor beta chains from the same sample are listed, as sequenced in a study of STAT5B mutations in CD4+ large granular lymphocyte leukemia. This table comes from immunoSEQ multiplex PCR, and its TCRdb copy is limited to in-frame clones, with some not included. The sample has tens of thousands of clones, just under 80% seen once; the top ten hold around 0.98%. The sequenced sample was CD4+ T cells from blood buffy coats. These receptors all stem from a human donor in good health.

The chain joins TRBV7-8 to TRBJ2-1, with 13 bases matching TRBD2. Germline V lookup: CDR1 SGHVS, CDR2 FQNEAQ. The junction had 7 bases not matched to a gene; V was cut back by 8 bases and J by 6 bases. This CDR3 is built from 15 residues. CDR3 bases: TGTGCCAGCCGACTAGCGGGAGGAAGGGGCAATGAGCAGTTCTTC. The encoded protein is CASRLAGGRGNEQFF. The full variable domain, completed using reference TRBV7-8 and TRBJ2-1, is GAGVSQSPRYKVAKRGQDVALRCDPISGHVSLFWYQQALGQGPEFLTYFQNEAQLDKSGLPSDRFFAERPEGSVSTLKIQRTQQEDSAVYLCASRLAGGRGNEQFFGPGTRLTVL.

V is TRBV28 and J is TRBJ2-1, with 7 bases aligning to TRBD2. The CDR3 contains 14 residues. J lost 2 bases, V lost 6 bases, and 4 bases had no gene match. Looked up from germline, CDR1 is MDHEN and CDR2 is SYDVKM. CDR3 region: CASSRGVPYNEQFF. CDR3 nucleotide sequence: TGTGCCAGCAGCCGGGGGGTACCCTACAATGAGCAGTTCTTC. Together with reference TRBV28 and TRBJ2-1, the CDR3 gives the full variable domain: DVKVTQSSRYLVKRTGEKVFLECVQDMDHENMFWYRQDPGLGLRLIYFSYDVKMKEKGDIPEGYSVSREKKERFSLILESASTNQTSMYLCASSRGVPYNEQFFGPGTRLTVL.

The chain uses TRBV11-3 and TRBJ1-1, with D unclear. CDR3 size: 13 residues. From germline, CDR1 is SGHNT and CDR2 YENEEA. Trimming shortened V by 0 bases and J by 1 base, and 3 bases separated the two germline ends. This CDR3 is CASSLEANTEAFF. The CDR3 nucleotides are TGTGCCAGCAGCTTAGAGGCGAACACTGAAGCTTTCTTT. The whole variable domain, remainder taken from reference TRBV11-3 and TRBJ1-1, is EAGVVQSPRYKIIEKKQPVAFWCNPISGHNTLYWYLQNLGQGPELLIRYENEEAVDDSQLPKDRFSAERLKGVDSTLKIQPAELGDSAVYLCASSLEANTEAFFGQGTRLTVV.

The CDR3 DNA sequence: TGTGCCAGTGGGACTGACACCCTACTCTATAATTCACCCCTCCACTTT. It codes for CASGTDTLLYNSPLHF. V and J are TRBV19 and TRBJ1-6, with D possibly TRBD1 on 5 matching bases. The CDR3 sequence is 16 residues long. Per the germline V gene, CDR1 is LNHDA and CDR2 is SQIVND (reference sequence). V lost 8 bases and J lost 3, with 17 bases in between.

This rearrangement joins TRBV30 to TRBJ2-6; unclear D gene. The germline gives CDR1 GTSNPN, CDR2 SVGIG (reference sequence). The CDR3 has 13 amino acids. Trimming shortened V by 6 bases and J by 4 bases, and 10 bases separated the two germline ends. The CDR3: CACLPLGANVLTF. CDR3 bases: TGTGCCTGCCTTCCACTGGGGGCCAACGTCCTGACTTTC.

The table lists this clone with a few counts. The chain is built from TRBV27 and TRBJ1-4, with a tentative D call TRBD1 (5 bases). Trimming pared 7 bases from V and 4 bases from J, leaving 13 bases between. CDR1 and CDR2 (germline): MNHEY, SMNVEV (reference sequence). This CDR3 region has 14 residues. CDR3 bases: TGTGCCAGCAACCTGACAGCAAATAATGAAAAACTGTTTTTT. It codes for CASNLTANNEKLFF.

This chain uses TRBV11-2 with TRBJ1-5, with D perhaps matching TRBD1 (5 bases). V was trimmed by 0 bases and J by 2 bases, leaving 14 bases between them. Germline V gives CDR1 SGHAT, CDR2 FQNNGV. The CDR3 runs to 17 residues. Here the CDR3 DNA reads TGTGCCAGCAGCTTAGATAGGGGAACCCATGGCAATCAGCCCCAGCATTTT. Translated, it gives CASSLDRGTHGNQPQHF.

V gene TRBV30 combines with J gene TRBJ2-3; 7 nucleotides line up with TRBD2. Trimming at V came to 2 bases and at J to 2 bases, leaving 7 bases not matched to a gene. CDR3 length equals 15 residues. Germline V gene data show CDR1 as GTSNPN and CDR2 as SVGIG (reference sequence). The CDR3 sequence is CAWSYASGYTDTQYF. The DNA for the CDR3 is TGTGCCTGGAGTTACGCTAGCGGATACACAGATACGCAGTATTTT.

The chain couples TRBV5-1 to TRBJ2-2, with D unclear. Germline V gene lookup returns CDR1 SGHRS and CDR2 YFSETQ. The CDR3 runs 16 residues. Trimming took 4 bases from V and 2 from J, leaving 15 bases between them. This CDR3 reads CASSERNQINTGELFF. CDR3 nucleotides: TGCGCCAGCAGCGAAAGAAATCAGATCAACACCGGGGAGCTGTTTTTT.

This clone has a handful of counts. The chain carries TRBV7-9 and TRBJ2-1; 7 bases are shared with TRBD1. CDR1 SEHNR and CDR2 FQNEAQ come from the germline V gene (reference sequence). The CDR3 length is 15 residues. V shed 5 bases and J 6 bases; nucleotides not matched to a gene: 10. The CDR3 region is CASSPKLRQGNEQFF. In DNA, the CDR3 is TGTGCCAGCAGCCCGAAGCTTCGACAGGGCAATGAGCAGTTCTTC.

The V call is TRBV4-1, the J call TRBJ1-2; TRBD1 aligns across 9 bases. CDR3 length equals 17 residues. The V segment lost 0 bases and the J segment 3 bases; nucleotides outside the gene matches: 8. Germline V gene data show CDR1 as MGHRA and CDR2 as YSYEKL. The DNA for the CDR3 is TGCGCCAGCAGCCAAGACTGGGGGACAGGGTGGGACTATGGCTACACCTTC. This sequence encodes CASSQDWGTGWDYGYTF.

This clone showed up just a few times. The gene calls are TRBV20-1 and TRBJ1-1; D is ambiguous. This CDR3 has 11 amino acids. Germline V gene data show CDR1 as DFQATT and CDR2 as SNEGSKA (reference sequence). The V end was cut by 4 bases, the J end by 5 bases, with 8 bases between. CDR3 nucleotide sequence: TGCAGTGCTATCCCTAATACTGAAGCTTTCTTT. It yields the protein CSAIPNTEAFF.

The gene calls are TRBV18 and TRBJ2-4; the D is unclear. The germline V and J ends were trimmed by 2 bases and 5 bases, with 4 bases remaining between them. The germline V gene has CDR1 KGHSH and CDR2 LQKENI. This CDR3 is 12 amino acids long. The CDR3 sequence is CASSPGENIQYF. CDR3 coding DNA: TGTGCCAGCTCACCAGGGGAAAACATTCAGTACTTC.

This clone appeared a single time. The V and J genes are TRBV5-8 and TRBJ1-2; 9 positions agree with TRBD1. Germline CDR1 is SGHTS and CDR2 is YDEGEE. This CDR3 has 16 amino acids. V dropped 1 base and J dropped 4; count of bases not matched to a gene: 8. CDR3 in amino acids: CASSLPRDRDGYGYTF. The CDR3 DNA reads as TGTGCCAGCAGCTTGCCCCGGGACAGGGATGGCTATGGCTACACCTTC.

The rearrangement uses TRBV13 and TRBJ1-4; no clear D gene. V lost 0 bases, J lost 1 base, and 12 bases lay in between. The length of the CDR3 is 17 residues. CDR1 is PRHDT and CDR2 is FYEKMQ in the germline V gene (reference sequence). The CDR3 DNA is TGTGCCAGCAGCTTAGGCCGGGCCCCGGGAACTAATGAAAAACTGTTTTTT. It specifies CASSLGRAPGTNEKLFF.

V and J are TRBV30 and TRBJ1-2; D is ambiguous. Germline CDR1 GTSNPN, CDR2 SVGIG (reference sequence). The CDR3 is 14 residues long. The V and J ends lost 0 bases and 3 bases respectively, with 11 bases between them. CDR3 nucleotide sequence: TGTGCCTGGAGTGTTACTGGGTTCGACTATGGCTACACCTTC. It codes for CAWSVTGFDYGYTF.

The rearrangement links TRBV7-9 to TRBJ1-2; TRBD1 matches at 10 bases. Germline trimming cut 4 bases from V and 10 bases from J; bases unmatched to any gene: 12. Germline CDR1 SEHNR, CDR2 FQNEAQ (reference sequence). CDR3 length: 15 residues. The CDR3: CASSWGTGAVVDYTF. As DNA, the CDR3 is TGTGCCAGCAGCTGGGGGACAGGGGCCGTCGTTGACTACACCTTC.

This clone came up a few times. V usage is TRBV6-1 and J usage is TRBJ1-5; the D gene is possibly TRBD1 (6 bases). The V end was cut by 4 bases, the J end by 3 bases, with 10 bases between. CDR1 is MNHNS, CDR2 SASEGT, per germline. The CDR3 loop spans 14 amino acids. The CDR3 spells CASSGGGSNQPQHF. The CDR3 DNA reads TGTGCCAGCAGTGGAGGGGGATCCAATCAGCCCCAGCATTTT.

The DNA of the CDR3 is TGTGCCAGCAGTTCACCCGGGACCAAGGGAAATGAGCAGTTCTTC. It codes for CASSSPGTKGNEQFF. The genes are TRBV7-3 and TRBJ2-1; the D gene could be TRBD1 or TRBD2 (5 bases each). V shed 6 bases and J shed 7 bases, with 19 bases lying between them. Germline CDR1 SGHTA, CDR2 FQGTGA. CDR3 length: 15 amino acids.

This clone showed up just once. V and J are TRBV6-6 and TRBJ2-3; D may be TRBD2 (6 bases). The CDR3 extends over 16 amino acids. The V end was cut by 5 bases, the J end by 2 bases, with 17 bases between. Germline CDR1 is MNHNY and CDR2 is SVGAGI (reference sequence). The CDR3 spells CASSTTGTANTDTQYF. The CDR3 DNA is TGTGCCAGCAGTACTACCGGGACTGCCAACACAGATACGCAGTATTTT.

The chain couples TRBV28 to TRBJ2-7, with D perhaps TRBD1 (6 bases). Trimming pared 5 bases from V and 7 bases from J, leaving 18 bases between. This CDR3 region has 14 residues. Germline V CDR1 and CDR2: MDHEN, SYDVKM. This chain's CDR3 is CASSIRAGVGEQYF. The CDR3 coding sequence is TGTGCCAGCAGTATCCGAGCAGGGGTGGGGGAGCAGTACTTC.

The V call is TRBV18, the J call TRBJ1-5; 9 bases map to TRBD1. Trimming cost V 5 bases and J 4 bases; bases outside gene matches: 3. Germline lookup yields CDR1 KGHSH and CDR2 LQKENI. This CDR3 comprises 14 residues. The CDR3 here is CASSSDRGNQPQHF. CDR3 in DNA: TGTGCCAGCTCATCGGACAGGGGAAATCAGCCCCAGCATTTT.

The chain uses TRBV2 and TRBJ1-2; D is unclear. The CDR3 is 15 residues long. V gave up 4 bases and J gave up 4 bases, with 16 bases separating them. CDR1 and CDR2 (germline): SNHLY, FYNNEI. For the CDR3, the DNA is TGTGCCAGCAGTGGGGAGACTCCCCTCGGCTATGGCTACACCTTC. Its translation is CASSGETPLGYGYTF.